Listed below are T cell receptor beta chains from one sample, sequenced in a study of early T cells in non-severe SARS-CoV-2 infection. MiXCR, applied by TCRdb to the 5' RACE reads, yields one record per CDR3 protein. In the table there are approximately 76,000 distinct CDR3 sequences, 11% of which are singletons. The sequenced sample consisted of whole blood. These receptor sequences come from an adult who was a healthcare worker with PCR-confirmed SARS-CoV-2 infection or an uninfected control (not recorded which). The CDR3 runs from the conserved cysteine through the conserved F or W. D genes are given only for firm matches. Not every row has a clone size; where given, it reads once, few, many or a size class.

TRBD2	NA	TRBJ2-7	TRBV6-5	TGTGCCAGCAGTTACTTTAGCGGGGGCTACGAGCAGTACTTC	CASSYFSGGYEQYF
NA	NA	TRBJ2-7	TRBV10-1	TGCGCCAGCAGCTCTGGGATAAGGGCTCGGCAGTACTTC	CASSSGIRARQYF
TRBD1	few	TRBJ1-5	TRBV20-1	TGCAGTGCTAGCCCTATTACAGGGGATCAGCCCCAGCATTTT	CSASPITGDQPQHF
NA	NA	TRBJ2-2	TRBV4-1	TGCGCCAGCAGGCCGACAGGACAGCGGCGGGAAGAGCTGTTTTTT	CASRPTGQRREELFF
TRBD2	many	TRBJ2-1	TRBV6-5	TGTGCCAGCAGTACCCCGAGGATAGCGGGGGGGTATGAGCAGTTCTTC	CASSTPRIAGGYEQFF
TRBD2	few	TRBJ2-7	TRBV2	TGTGCCAGCAGTGAAGCGTCTAGCGGGGGGAACAACTTC	CASSEASSGGNNF
NA	many	TRBJ1-1	TRBV9	TGTGCCAGCAGCGTATTGGACAGCAACACTGAAGCTTTCTTT	CASSVLDSNTEAFF
NA	few	TRBJ2-1	TRBV2	TGTGCCAGCAGGCGGGGAAATGAGCAGTTCTTC	CASRRGNEQFF
TRBD2	many	TRBJ2-5	TRBV7-6	TGTGCCAGCAGCTTGGGACTAGCGGGAGTCACCGAGACCCAGTACTTC	CASSLGLAGVTETQYF
TRBD1	NA	TRBJ1-1	TRBV27	TGTGCCAGCAGCGAGGGGGCGGGACCTGAAGCTTTCTTT	CASSEGAGPEAFF
NA	NA	TRBJ1-1	TRBV6-6	TGTGCCAGCAGTTACTCGGGGGGTGGGAACACTGAAGCTTTCTTT	CASSYSGGGNTEAFF
NA	many	TRBJ1-6	TRBV12-3/TRBV12-4	TGTGCCAGCAGTATCGGTCGGTCACCCCTCCACTTT	CASSIGRSPLHF
NA	many	TRBJ1-2	TRBV29-1	TGCAGCGTTGAGGGGGCGATGCGTGGCTACACCTTC	CSVEGAMRGYTF
NA	few	TRBJ1-5	TRBV6-6	TGTGCCAGCAGACAGGACAGTTACAATCAGCCCCAGCATTTT	CASRQDSYNQPQHF
TRBD2	NA	TRBJ2-7	TRBV27	TGTGCCAGCAGTTCCCGGACGGGACTAAGCTCCTACGAGCAGTACTTC	CASSSRTGLSSYEQYF
NA	many	TRBJ2-3	TRBV7-6	TGTGCCAGCAGCCTAAGTGGTGCCTACACAGATACGCAGTATTTT	CASSLSGAYTDTQYF
NA	many	TRBJ2-1	TRBV20-1	TGCAGTGCTCAGGGGCCAGCGGGGCCCTACAATGAGCAGTTCTTC	CSAQGPAGPYNEQFF
TRBD1	many	TRBJ2-7	TRBV3-1	TGTGCCAGCAGCCAAGGAGGAGACAGGGTAATCTCTTTC	CASSQGGDRVISF
NA	many	TRBJ1-1	TRBV14	TGTGCCAGCAGCCAAGTTGATGGGGTCCTGACAGGCTCCCGGCGGTGGCCTGAAGCTTTCTTT	CASSQVDGVLTGSRRWPEAFF
TRBD2	NA	TRBJ2-7	TRBV7-2	TGTGCCAGCAGCCCACGGACTAGCGGGGGGGTCTCCTCCTACGAGCAGTACTTC	CASSPRTSGGVSSYEQYF
NA	few	TRBJ1-2	TRBV12-5	TGTGCTAGTGGTTTGTCACTCGGCTACACCTTC	CASGLSLGYTF
NA	many	TRBJ1-2	TRBV7-2	TGTGCCAGCAGCTTAACCGCGTCGCCCGGGGAGAGCTATGGCTACACCTTC	CASSLTASPGESYGYTF
NA	many	TRBJ1-1	TRBV3-2	TGTGCCAGCAGCCGAGCGGGACACCCTGGGGACACTGAAGCTTTCTTT	CASSRAGHPGDTEAFF
TRBD1	many	TRBJ1-2	TRBV5-6	TGTGCCAGCAGTTTCCGGACAGGGGACCTGGGCTACACCTTC	CASSFRTGDLGYTF
TRBD2	NA	TRBJ2-7	TRBV10-2	TGCGCCAGCAGTGTAGCGGGAAGGCCCTACGAGCAGTACTTC	CASSVAGRPYEQYF
NA	NA	TRBJ1-1	TRBV5-4	TGTGCCAGCAGCTTGGCTTCCAGAGACACTGAAGCTTTCTTT	CASSLASRDTEAFF
NA	NA	TRBJ1-1	TRBV4-2	TGTGCCAGCAGCCAAGAGGGGGCTGAAGCTTTCTTT	CASSQEGAEAFF
TRBD2	NA	TRBJ2-2	TRBV9	TGTGCCAGCAGCGTAGTCCCTAGCGGGGGGCTGAACACCGGGGAGCTGTTTTTT	CASSVVPSGGLNTGELFF
NA	many	TRBJ2-7	TRBV4-2	TGTGCCAGCAGCTCCAGGAATGGGCAGGGAATCTACGAGCAGTACTTC	CASSSRNGQGIYEQYF
NA	many	TRBJ2-1	TRBV20-1	TGCAGTGCTAGTTTAGACAATGAGCAGTTCTTC	CSASLDNEQFF
NA	NA	TRBJ1-6	TRBV7-2	TGTGCCAGCAGCCCACCGGGGCATAATTCACCCCTCCACTTT	CASSPPGHNSPLHF